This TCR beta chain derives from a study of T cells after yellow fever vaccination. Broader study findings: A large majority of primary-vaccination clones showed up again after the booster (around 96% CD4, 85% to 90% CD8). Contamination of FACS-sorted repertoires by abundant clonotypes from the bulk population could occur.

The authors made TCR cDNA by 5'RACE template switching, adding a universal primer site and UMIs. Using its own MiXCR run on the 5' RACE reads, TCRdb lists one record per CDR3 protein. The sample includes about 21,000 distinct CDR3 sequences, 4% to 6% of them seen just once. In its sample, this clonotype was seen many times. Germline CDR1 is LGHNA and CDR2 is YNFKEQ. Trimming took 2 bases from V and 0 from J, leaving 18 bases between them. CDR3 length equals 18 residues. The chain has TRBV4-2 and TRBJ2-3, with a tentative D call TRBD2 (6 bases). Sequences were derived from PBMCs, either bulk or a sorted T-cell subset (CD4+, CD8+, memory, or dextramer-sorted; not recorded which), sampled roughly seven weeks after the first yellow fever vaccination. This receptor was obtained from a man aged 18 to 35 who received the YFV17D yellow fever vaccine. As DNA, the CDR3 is TGTGCCAGCAGCCAAATAGCGGCGGGTCAAGCTAGCACAGATACGCAGTATTTT. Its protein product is CASSQIAAGQASTDTQYF.